This T cell receptor (beta chain) was obtained from a study of CD8+ T cells in alopecia areata (dated 2018 in TCRdb). As for the study more broadly: Treated patients were enrolled in an open-label pilot trial of oral tofacitinib at 5 to 10 mg twice daily for moderate-to-severe alopecia areata. The study used high-throughput TCRbeta sequencing to examine T cell clonal expansion in alopecia areata, in both the C3H/HeJ mouse model and human patients. Amplification of TCRbeta CDR3 regions was done by immunoSEQ multiplex PCR using 35 Vbeta forward primers and 13 Jbeta reverse primers. Tofacitinib was administered for 6 to 18 months, and 6 months of follow-up off drug were then conducted to assess delayed response and recurrence. RNA was obtained with the PAXgene miRNA kit for fixed scalp, the miRNeasy kit for PBMCs, and the RNeasy kit for mouse skin. Patients on tofacitinib were biopsied at baseline and after 4 and 24 weeks of treatment, and several of the patients also had a later scalp biopsy. On the human side, TCRbeta sequencing was run on scalp tissue and on sorted CD4+ and CD8+ peripheral blood T cells from healthy controls and from alopecia areata patients with either patchy or totalis/universalis disease. Scalp clonality was compared among normal scalp (n=4), patchy alopecia areata scalp (n=8), and alopecia totalis/universalis scalp (n=8). Points the paper makes about the study in general: Shared TCR sequences between patients were less evident than in mice, which may be partly attributable to HLA diversity in the patient population. Compared with normal scalp, lesional scalp had higher clonality and more expanded CD8+ clones, particularly in alopecia totalis/universalis, a pattern that suggests antigenic drive. Resident alphabeta T cells in normal human skin are also sequenced, complicating scalp TCR repertoire analysis, unlike mouse skin dominated by gammadelta T cells.

The CDR1 and CDR2 encoded by the germline V gene are MNHNS and SASEGT. Taken from cysteine to phenylalanine, the CDR3 has 16 residues. The read is trimmed to its CDR3 DNA, 48 bases read in frame from base 1. The germline V and J ends show losses of 1 base and 5 bases respectively, and no gene match explains 5 bases of the junction. Regarding this clone: Its antigen has not been determined. The record has no base qualities; no much larger clone is one base away.

What this sample's time point label stands for: baseline before oral tofacitinib. Lesional scalp punch biopsies and peripheral blood were collected from alopecia areata patients. PBMCs were separated by density centrifugation and stained for CD3, CD4 and CD8, after which CD4+ and CD8+ T cells were sorted on a FACSAria. Receptors were amplified or captured by the immunoSEQ multiplex PCR assay. RNA was extracted from all samples and reverse transcribed into cDNA as template for TCR sequencing. SuperScript III was used to make first-strand cDNA, primed with a 2:1 mix of oligo-dT and random hexamers. A synthetic immune receptor repertoire was used to measure amplification bias, and any remaining bias was corrected computationally. From the authors' description of their analysis: Raw reads were preprocessed to remove errors, and CDR3 was defined according to IMGT conventions as the region from the conserved cysteine to phenylalanine. Clonality was computed as 1 minus the Shannon entropy, with the entropy normalized by log2 of the number of productive unique TCRs. Scalp TCRbeta sequences were cross-referenced with sorted blood CD4 and CD8 repertoires so that the CD4 or CD8 identity of scalp clones could be inferred. Imported from immuneACCESS, the table was reduced by TCRdb to in-frame sequences with V and J called. These copies leave out some clones; in studies compared against another copy, an unresolved V gene accounts for under half, and the cause of the remainder is not known. V and J calls and clone size are given by that table; D and trimming were obtained from the DNA. The sample table contains around 250,000 clones; only one count was recorded for roughly two thirds of them. Of the sample, more than 0.95% is held by the ten largest clones.

The rearrangement joined TRBV6-1 to TRBJ1-6; 7 bases in the junction line up with TRBD1. The receptor's source is a human donor with alopecia areata. The sequenced sample was CD4+ T cells sorted from blood, obtained at week 0. The CDR3 is CASSEVGGPNNSPLHF. Here is the DNA: TGTGCCAGCAGTGAAGTAGGGGGCCCCAATAATTCACCCCTCCACTTT.